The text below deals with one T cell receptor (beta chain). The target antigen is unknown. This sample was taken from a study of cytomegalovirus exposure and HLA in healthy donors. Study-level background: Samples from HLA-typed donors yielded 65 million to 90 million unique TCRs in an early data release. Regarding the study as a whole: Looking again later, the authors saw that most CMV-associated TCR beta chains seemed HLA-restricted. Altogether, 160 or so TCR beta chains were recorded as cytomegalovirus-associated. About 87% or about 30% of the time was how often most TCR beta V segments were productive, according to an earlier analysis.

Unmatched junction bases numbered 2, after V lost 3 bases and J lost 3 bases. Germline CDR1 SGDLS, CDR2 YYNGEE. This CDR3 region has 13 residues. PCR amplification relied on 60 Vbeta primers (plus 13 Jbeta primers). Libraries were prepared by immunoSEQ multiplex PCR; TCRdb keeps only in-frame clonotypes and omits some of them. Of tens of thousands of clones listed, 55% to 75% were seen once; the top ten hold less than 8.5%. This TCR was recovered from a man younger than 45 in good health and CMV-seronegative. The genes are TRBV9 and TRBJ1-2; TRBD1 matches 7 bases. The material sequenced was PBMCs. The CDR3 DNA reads TGTGCCAGCAGCGGGGGGACAGACTATGGCTACACCTTC. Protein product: CASSGGTDYGYTF.